This TCR beta chain originates from a study of shared clonotypes between healthy human individuals. Sequencing used immunoSEQ multiplex PCR; TCRdb keeps in-frame clones, though not all of them. The data contain 2,500,000 or so clones, more than 85% of them seen just once; the ten biggest clones take up about 0.34%. From germline, CDR1 is MGHDK and CDR2 SYGVNS. Between the trimmed V and J ends, which lost 6 bases and 7 bases, there was a span of 11 bases. The CDR3 has 12 amino acids. This clonotype was obtained from a man younger than 35 in good health. Some clones in this sample may be carry-over from other donors' samples. This rearrangement joins TRBV25-1 to TRBJ2-3; D may be TRBD1 (5 bases). Specimen: naive CD4+ T cells from PBMCs. Subset in this sample: CD45RA+ positively selected. The CDR3 DNA reads as TGTGCCAGCAGAGGGGTAGGTAATACGCAGTATTTT. This encodes CASRGVGNTQYF. Full variable domain (outside the CDR3, taken from reference TRBV25-1 and TRBJ2-3): EADIYQTPRYLVIGTGKKITLECSQTMGHDKMYWYQQDPGMELHLIHYSYGVNSTEKGDLSSESTVSRIRTEHFPLTLESARPSHTSQYLCASRGVGNTQYFGPGTRLTVL.